Listed below are T cell receptor beta chains from one sample, sequenced in a study of T cells in Graves' hyperthyroidism and ophthalmopathy. MiXCR, applied by TCRdb to the multiplex PCR reads, yields one record per CDR3 protein. The sample records about 740,000 distinct CDR3 sequences, around 15% being singletons. Sequencing used blood. The receptors were sampled from a woman aged 18-35 years with Graves' hyperthyroidism. The CDR3 runs from the conserved cysteine through the conserved F or W. The D gene is left open where the match is weak. Only some rows state a clone size, as once, few, many or a class for expanded clones.

size: many
J: TRBJ2-3
V: TRBV13
D: TRBD2
DNA: TGTGCCAGCAGCGATAGACTAGCGGGAGAGGATACGCAGTATTTT
CDR3: CASSDRLAGEDTQYF

size: few
J: TRBJ1-2
V: TRBV24-1
D: TRBD1
DNA: TGTGCCACCAGTGACCTCGACAGGGACTATGGCTACACCTTC
CDR3: CATSDLDRDYGYTF

size: .
J: TRBJ1-4
V: TRBV28
D: .
DNA: TGTGCCAGCAGTTTTGACCCTTGGAGGGAAAAACTGTTTTTT
CDR3: CASSFDPWREKLFF

size: few
J: TRBJ1-2
V: TRBV30
D: .
DNA: TGTGCCTGGAGTGCTACAGGAAGAGAGGGCTACACCTTC
CDR3: CAWSATGREGYTF

size: many
J: TRBJ1-2
V: TRBV12-3/TRBV12-4
D: .
DNA: TGTGTTTCGGGTTCTGGCTACACCTTC
CDR3: CVSGSGYTF

size: many
J: TRBJ2-5
V: TRBV7-9
D: TRBD2
DNA: TGTGCCAGCAGCTCCGAAGGACTAGCGGGAGGGACGGCCCAGTACTTC
CDR3: CASSSEGLAGGTAQYF

size: few
J: TRBJ1-4
V: TRBV11-2
D: TRBD1
DNA: TGTGCCAGCAGCTCCGGACAGGCCCCTTCCGAAAAACTGTTTTTT
CDR3: CASSSGQAPSEKLFF

size: many
J: TRBJ1-1
V: TRBV6-1
D: .
DNA: TGTGCCAGCAGTTACGGGGGGAAGGTACGGAACACTGAAGCTTTCTTT
CDR3: CASSYGGKVRNTEAFF

size: many
J: TRBJ2-7
V: TRBV12-3/TRBV12-4
D: TRBD1
DNA: TGTGCCAGCAGTTTCGGGACAGGGGCCGAGCAGTACTTC
CDR3: CASSFGTGAEQYF

size: .
J: TRBJ1-2
V: TRBV12-3/TRBV12-4
D: .
DNA: TGTGCCAGCAGTTTAAAACGGTTCGGAGGCTACACCTTC
CDR3: CASSLKRFGGYTF

size: many
J: TRBJ1-3
V: TRBV30
D: .
DNA: TGTGCCTGGATGTATGGAAACACCATATATTTT
CDR3: CAWMYGNTIYF

size: many
J: TRBJ2-3
V: TRBV6-2/TRBV6-3
D: .
DNA: TGTGCCAGCAGTTACGGGATTTCCACAGATACGCAGTATTTT
CDR3: CASSYGISTDTQYF

size: many
J: TRBJ2-7
V: TRBV7-9
D: TRBD1
DNA: TGTGCCAGCAGCTGGGGACAGACTGCCTACGAGCAGTACTTC
CDR3: CASSWGQTAYEQYF